The 24 T cell receptor beta chains listed next were all sequenced from one sample in a study of T cell responses to AZD1222 COVID-19 vaccine. Sequenced by immunoSEQ multiplex PCR; TCRdb stores in-frame clones only, minus some. The table includes about 120,000 clones, 88% detected once. Sequenced material: peripheral blood, taken on day 0 of MenACWY control vaccination. The receptor source for this set is an adult in good health.

The J gene is TRBJ1-3, the V gene TRBV30, with D uncertain. Germline CDR1 and CDR2: GTSNPN and SVGIG (reference sequence). The CDR3 runs to 13 residues. With 3 bases removed from V and 2 bases from J, the gap between germline ends came to 8 bases. The CDR3 DNA reads TGTGCCTGGAGCCCCCACGCTGGAAACACCATATATTTT. Translated, it gives CAWSPHAGNTIYF. The whole variable domain, remainder taken from reference TRBV30 and TRBJ1-3, is SQTIHQWPATLVQPVGSPLSLECTVEGTSNPNLYWYRQAAGRGLQLLFYSVGIGQISSEVPQNLSASRPQDRQFILSSKKLLLSDSGFYLCAWSPHAGNTIYFGEGSWLTVV.

The sample holds one count of this clone. The chain joins TRBV9 to TRBJ2-5; D unresolved. The V gene's germline CDR1 is SGDLS and CDR2 YYNGEE. This CDR3 comprises 13 residues. Deletions cut 3 bases from V and 5 bases from J, with 11 bases between. The CDR3: CASSAENEETQYF. The CDR3 nucleotides read TGTGCCAGCAGCGCAGAGAATGAGGAGACCCAGTACTTC.

The chain links TRBV27 to TRBJ1-4; the match to TRBD1 covers 10 bases. The CDR3 spans 18 residues. From germline, CDR1 is MNHEY and CDR2 SMNVEV (reference sequence). The V gene end was trimmed by 5 bases and the J gene end by 0 bases; junction bases not matched to a gene: 9. Here the CDR3 DNA reads TGTGCCAGCAGTCTCGGGACAGGGGTGCCTGCAACTAATGAAAAACTGTTTTTT. Protein product: CASSLGTGVPATNEKLFF. Full variable domain (rest looked up from reference TRBV27 and TRBJ1-4): EAQVTQNPRYLITVTGKKLTVTCSQNMNHEYMSWYRQDPGLGLRQIYYSMNVEVTDKGDVPEGYKVSRKEKRNFPLILESPSPNQTSLYFCASSLGTGVPATNEKLFFGSGTQLSVL.

The V gene is TRBV28, the J gene TRBJ1-5; the D gene is possibly TRBD1 (5 bases). The length of the CDR3 is 15 residues. Trimming took 4 bases from V and 0 from J, leaving 10 bases between them. Germline CDR1 MDHEN, CDR2 SYDVKM. CDR3 coding DNA: TGTGCCAGCAGTTCTCAGCAGGGTAGCAATCAGCCCCAGCATTTT. It specifies CASSSQQGSNQPQHF.

The chain is built from TRBV19 and TRBJ1-1, with D possibly TRBD1 on 6 matching bases. Trimming shortened V by 5 bases and J by 2 bases, and 15 bases separated the two germline ends. This CDR3 spans 15 amino acids. Germline V gene lookup returns CDR1 LNHDA and CDR2 SQIVND (reference sequence). For the CDR3, the DNA is TGTGCCAGTAGTTTGGGATCGACAGGAAACACTGAAGCTTTCTTT. Protein product: CASSLGSTGNTEAFF.

This rearrangement joins TRBV5-4 to TRBJ2-7; TRBD2 matches 8 bases. The CDR3 contains 14 residues. The germline gives CDR1 SGHNT, CDR2 YYREEE (reference sequence). Trimming cost V 0 bases and J 4 bases; bases outside gene matches: 3. The CDR3 DNA is TGTGCCAGCAGCTTGGGTAGCGGGGTGTACGAGCAGTACTTC. Protein: CASSLGSGVYEQYF.

J is TRBJ1-5 and V is TRBV6-1; the D is unclear. The length of the CDR3 is 13 residues. CDR1 is MNHNS, CDR2 SASEGT, per germline. Trimming took 1 base from V and 7 from J, leaving 8 bases between them. The CDR3 sequence is CASSEGRPQPQHF. The CDR3 DNA sequence: TGTGCCAGCAGTGAAGGTCGGCCCCAGCCCCAGCATTTT.

V usage is TRBV7-9 and J usage is TRBJ2-7, with 13 bases fitting TRBD2. Losses at the gene ends were 5 bases for V and 7 bases for J; bases not matched to a gene: 11. From germline, CDR1 is SEHNR and CDR2 FQNEAQ (reference sequence). This CDR3 spans 16 amino acids. The CDR3 region has the DNA TGTGCCAGCAGCCAAGGACTAGCGGGAGCGCTTAGAGAGCAGTACTTC. As protein: CASSQGLAGALREQYF.

This clone was observed a single time. J is TRBJ2-7 and V is TRBV20-1; TRBD1 is a possible D gene (6 bases). V lost 3 bases and J lost 3, with 9 bases in between. The CDR3 spans 12 residues. Germline loops: CDR1 DFQATT, CDR2 SNEGSKA (reference sequence). The CDR3 region is CSASQGNYEQYF. CDR3 nucleotide sequence: TGCAGTGCTAGTCAGGGGAACTACGAGCAGTACTTC.

This clone was detected once. The rearrangement joins TRBV19 to TRBJ2-5; 11 positions match TRBD1. With V trimmed by 5 bases and J by 5 bases, 10 bases remained unmatched. The CDR3 covers 16 residues. The germline CDR1 and CDR2 sequences are LNHDA and SQIVND (reference sequence). CDR3 region: CASSPPDRGLFETQYF. As DNA, the CDR3 is TGTGCCAGTAGTCCGCCGGACAGGGGGCTCTTTGAGACCCAGTACTTC. The full variable domain, with the rest looked up from reference TRBV19 and TRBJ2-5, is DGGITQSPKYLFRKEGQNVTLSCEQNLNHDAMYWYRQDPGQGLRLIYYSQIVNDFQKGDIAEGYSVSREKKESFPLTVTSAQKNPTAFYLCASSPPDRGLFETQYFGPGTRLLVL.

This clone was observed once. This rearrangement joins TRBV7-9 to TRBJ2-7; TRBD1 aligns across 11 bases. The germline gives CDR1 SEHNR, CDR2 FQNEAQ (reference sequence). Trimming cost V 4 bases and J 7 bases; bases outside gene matches: 9. This CDR3 contains 15 residues. DNA of the CDR3: TGTGCCAGCAGCTCCTCCGGGACAGGGGGACGGGAGCAGTACTTC. Protein product: CASSSSGTGGREQYF.

This chain uses TRBV6-4 with TRBJ2-3; 12 positions match TRBD2. The CDR3 totals 14 residues. Germline-derived CDR1 and CDR2 are MRHNA and SNTAGT. Trimming took 6 bases from V and 4 from J; bases not matched to a gene: 2. The CDR3, as DNA: TGTGCCAGCAGCCTAGCGGGAGGGGCAGATACGCAGTATTTT. Amino acids: CASSLAGGADTQYF.

This clone has only a few counts. J is TRBJ1-4 and V is TRBV19, with 7 nucleotides matching TRBD1. The J segment lost 4 bases and the V segment lost 4 bases, leaving 3 bases of the junction unmatched. Germline V gene data show CDR1 as LNHDA and CDR2 as SQIVND (reference sequence). The CDR3 is 14 residues long. The CDR3 loop is CASSNRGHNEKLFF. The CDR3 DNA reads TGTGCCAGTAGTAACAGGGGCCATAATGAAAAACTGTTTTTT. Filled out from reference TRBV19 and TRBJ1-4, the complete variable domain reads DGGITQSPKYLFRKEGQNVTLSCEQNLNHDAMYWYRQDPGQGLRLIYYSQIVNDFQKGDIAEGYSVSREKKESFPLTVTSAQKNPTAFYLCASSNRGHNEKLFFGSGTQLSVL.

The sample holds one count of this clone. This chain connects TRBV28 to TRBJ1-1; D unresolved. This CDR3 contains 14 residues. Looked up from germline, CDR1 is MDHEN and CDR2 is SYDVKM. Trimming cost V 6 bases and J 6 bases, with 17 bases left between them. Here the CDR3 reads CASSAILGFPEAFF. CDR3 coding DNA: TGTGCCAGCAGCGCGATCTTGGGCTTCCCTGAAGCTTTCTTT.

V usage is TRBV27 and J usage is TRBJ2-5; D unresolved. CDR3 length: 15 residues. In germline, CDR1 is MNHEY, CDR2 SMNVEV (reference sequence). V shed 3 bases and J shed 5 bases, with 16 bases lying between them. This chain's CDR3 is CASSFNSKGGETQYF. The CDR3 DNA reads TGTGCCAGCAGTTTCAACAGCAAGGGTGGGGAGACCCAGTACTTC.

In its sample, this clone was seen once. The rearrangement links TRBV27 to TRBJ2-4; tentative D call: TRBD1 (5 bases). Deletions cut 5 bases from V and 1 base from J, with 18 bases between. The germline V gene encodes CDR1 MNHEY and CDR2 SMNVEV (reference sequence). This CDR3 comprises 17 residues. In nucleotides, the CDR3 is TGTGCCAGCAGTCCCCTGGGGTTCTCAGGGGCCAAAAACATTCAGTACTTC. Its translation: CASSPLGFSGAKNIQYF.

The chain employs TRBV9 and TRBJ2-2, with D unresolved. This CDR3 is built from 13 residues. V dropped 4 bases and J dropped 3 bases, with 7 bases sitting between them. Germline V gene sequence: CDR1 SGDLS, CDR2 YYNGEE. The CDR3 DNA is TGTGCCAGCAGCCTCGATCACACCGGGGAGCTGTTTTTT. Translation: CASSLDHTGELFF.

On this clone itself: The same CDR3 is also encoded by other DNA sequences in this sample. The rearrangement joins TRBV24-1 to TRBJ2-7, with no clear D. The V gene's germline CDR1 is KGHDR and CDR2 SFDVKD. The V gene lost 1 base and the J gene lost 6 bases, with 3 bases spanning the gap. The CDR3 runs to 11 residues. CDR3 nucleotides: TGTGCCACCAGTGATTTAGGCGAGCAGTACTTC. It yields the protein CATSDLGEQYF.

The chain combines TRBV7-9 with TRBJ1-2; 7 bases fit TRBD1. The germline V gene encodes CDR1 SEHNR and CDR2 FQNEAQ (reference sequence). This CDR3 is 14 amino acids long. The junction had 6 bases not matched to a gene; V was cut back by 6 bases and J by 2 bases. The chain's CDR3 is CASSTPGQNYGYTF. In nucleotides, the CDR3 is TGTGCCAGCAGTACTCCGGGACAGAACTATGGCTACACCTTC.

The sample holds one count of this clone. The V gene is TRBV19, the J gene TRBJ1-1, with a possible D match to TRBD1 (5 bases). Germline V CDR1 and CDR2: LNHDA, SQIVND (reference sequence). The CDR3 loop spans 13 amino acids. Trimming pared 10 bases from V and 1 base from J, leaving 13 bases between. The CDR3 loop is CAIAGNTNTEAFF. The CDR3 bases are TGTGCCATCGCAGGGAACACGAACACTGAAGCTTTCTTT.

This clone was observed a single time. The rearrangement uses TRBV7-9 and TRBJ2-3, with 12 nucleotides matching TRBD1. Germline trimming cut 0 bases from V and 7 bases from J; bases unmatched to any gene: 2. CDR1 SEHNR and CDR2 FQNEAQ come from the germline V gene (reference sequence). The CDR3 is 15 residues long. The CDR3 loop reads CASSLAGQGAYTQYF. The DNA for the CDR3 is TGTGCCAGCAGCTTAGCGGGACAGGGGGCCTATACGCAGTATTTT.

Comments on this clone: Because the CDR3's place on the DNA is in doubt, the DNA is left out and the CDR3 is given as listed by TCRdb. This sequence joins TRBV21-1 and TRBJ2-7; the table gives TRBD1 as D, unverified against the DNA. TRBV21-1 is shown as a pseudogene. The CDR3 spans 15 residues, counting both ends. CDR3 sequence: CASSKVAPGSHEQYF.

The V call is TRBV5-1, the J call TRBJ2-7; TRBD1 aligns across 10 bases. Looked up from germline, CDR1 is SGHRS and CDR2 is YFSETQ. The CDR3 sequence is 16 residues long. The trim removed 0 bases at V and 3 bases at J, leaving 6 bases unmatched. CDR3 nucleotides: TGCGCCAGCAGCTTGGCCTCCGGGACAGGGGTCTACGAGCAGTACTTC. It encodes CASSLASGTGVYEQYF. Filled out from reference TRBV5-1 and TRBJ2-7, the complete variable domain reads KAGVTQTPRYLIKTRGQQVTLSCSPISGHRSVSWYQQTPGQGLQFLFEYFSETQRNKGNFPGRFSGRQFSNSRSEMNVSTLELGDSALYLCASSLASGTGVYEQYFGPGTRLTVT.

The chain couples TRBV7-9 to TRBJ1-3; D is ambiguous. The CDR3 loop spans 15 amino acids. Trimming took 1 base from V and 4 from J, leaving 11 bases between them. Germline-derived CDR1 and CDR2 are SEHNR and FQNEAQ (reference sequence). CDR3 coding DNA: TGTGCCAGCAGCTTAGTAAGTGGCAGCGGAAACACCATATATTTT. Its translation is CASSLVSGSGNTIYF.